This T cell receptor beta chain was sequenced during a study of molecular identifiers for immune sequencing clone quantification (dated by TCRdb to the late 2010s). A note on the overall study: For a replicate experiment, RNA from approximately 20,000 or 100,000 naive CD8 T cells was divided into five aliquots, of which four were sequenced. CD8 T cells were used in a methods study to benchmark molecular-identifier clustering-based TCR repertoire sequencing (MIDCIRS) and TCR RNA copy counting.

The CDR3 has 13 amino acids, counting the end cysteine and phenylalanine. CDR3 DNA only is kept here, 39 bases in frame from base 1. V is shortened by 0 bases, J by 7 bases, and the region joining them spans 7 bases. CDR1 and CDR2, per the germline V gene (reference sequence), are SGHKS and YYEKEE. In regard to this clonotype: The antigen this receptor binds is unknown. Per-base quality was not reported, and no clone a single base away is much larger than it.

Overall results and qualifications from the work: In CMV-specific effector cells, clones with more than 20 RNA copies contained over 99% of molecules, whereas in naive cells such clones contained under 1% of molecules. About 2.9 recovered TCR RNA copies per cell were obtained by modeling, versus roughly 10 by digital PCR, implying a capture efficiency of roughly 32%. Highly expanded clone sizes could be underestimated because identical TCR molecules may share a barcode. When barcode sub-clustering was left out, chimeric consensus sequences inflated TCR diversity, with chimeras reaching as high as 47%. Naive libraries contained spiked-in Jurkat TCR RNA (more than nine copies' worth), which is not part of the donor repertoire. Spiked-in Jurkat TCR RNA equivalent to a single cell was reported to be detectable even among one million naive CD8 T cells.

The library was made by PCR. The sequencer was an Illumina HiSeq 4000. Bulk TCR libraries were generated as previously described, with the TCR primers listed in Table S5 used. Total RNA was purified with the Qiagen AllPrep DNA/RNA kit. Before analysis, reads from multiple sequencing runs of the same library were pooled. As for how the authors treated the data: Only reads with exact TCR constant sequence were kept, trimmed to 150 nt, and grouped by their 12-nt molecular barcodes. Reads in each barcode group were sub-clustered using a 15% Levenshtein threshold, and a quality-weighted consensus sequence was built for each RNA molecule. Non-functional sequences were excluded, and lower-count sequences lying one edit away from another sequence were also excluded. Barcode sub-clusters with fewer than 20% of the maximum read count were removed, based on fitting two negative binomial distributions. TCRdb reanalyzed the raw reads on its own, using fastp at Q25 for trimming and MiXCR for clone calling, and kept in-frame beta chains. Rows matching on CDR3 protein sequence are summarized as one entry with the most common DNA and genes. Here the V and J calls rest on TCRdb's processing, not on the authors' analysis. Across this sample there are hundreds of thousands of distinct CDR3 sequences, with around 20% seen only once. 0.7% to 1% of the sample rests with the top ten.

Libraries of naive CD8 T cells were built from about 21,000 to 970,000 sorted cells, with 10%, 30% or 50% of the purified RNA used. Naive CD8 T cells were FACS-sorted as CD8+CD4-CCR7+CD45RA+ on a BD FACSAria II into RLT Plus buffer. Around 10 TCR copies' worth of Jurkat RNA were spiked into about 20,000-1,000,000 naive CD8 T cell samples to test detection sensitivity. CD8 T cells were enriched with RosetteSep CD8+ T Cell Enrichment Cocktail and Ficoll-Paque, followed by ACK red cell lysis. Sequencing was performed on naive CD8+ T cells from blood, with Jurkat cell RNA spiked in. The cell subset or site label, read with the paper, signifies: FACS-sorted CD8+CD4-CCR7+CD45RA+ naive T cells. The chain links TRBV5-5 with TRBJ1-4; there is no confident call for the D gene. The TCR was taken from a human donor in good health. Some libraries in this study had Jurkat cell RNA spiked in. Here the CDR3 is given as CASSLERLEKLFF. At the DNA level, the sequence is TGTGCCAGCAGCTTGGAACGTCTTGAAAAACTGTTTTTT. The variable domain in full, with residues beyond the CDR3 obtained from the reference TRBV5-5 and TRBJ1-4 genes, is DAGVTQSPTHLIKTRGQQVTLRCSPISGHKSVSWYQQVLGQGPQFIFQYYEKEERGRGNFPDRFSARQFPNYSSELNVNALLLGDSALYLCASSLERLEKLFFGSGTQLSVL.